This record concerns one TCR beta chain sequence. The sample providers were healthy Caucasian people from Russia, aged about 6 to 90. The data were taken from a study of blood T cells in healthy people across ages. The second PCR ran about 7 to 12 cycles with a sample-barcoded 5' primer and J-beta primers. MiXCR was run by TCRdb on the 5' RACE reads, yielding one entry per CDR3 protein. Here the sample spans 600,000 to 800,000 distinct CDR3 sequences, 40% to 65% being singletons. This TCR derives from a woman aged 80 or over in good health. Sequenced input: blood.

This chain's CDR3 is CASSQVGTGKGYTF. The CDR3 nucleotides read TGTGCCAGCAGCCAAGTCGGAACAGGGAAGGGCTACACCTTC. The J gene is TRBJ1-2, the V gene TRBV3-1; maybe TRBD1 (6 bases). The CDR3 has 14 residues. Germline loops: CDR1 LGHDT, CDR2 YNNKEL (reference sequence). Trimming stripped 1 base from V and 8 bases from J, with 14 bases between.